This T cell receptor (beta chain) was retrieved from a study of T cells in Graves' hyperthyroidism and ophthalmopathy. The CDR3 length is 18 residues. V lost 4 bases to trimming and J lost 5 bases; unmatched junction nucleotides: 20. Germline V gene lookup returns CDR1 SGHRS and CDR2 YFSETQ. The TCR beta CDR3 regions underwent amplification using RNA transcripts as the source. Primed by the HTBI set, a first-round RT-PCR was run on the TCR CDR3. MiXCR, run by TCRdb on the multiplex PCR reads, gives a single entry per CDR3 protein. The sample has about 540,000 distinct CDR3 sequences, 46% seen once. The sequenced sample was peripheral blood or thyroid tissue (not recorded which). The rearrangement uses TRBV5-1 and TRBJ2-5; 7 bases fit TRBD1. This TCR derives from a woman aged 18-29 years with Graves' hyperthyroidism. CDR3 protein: CASSLSGQVRGGSETQYF. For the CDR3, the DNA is TGCGCCAGCAGCCTCTCTGGACAGGTTCGCGGAGGCTCGGAGACCCAGTACTTC.